Listed here are 18 T cell receptor beta chains from one sample, sequenced in a study of radiotherapy plus CTLA-4 blockade in lung cancer. Method: immunoSEQ multiplex PCR; TCRdb's copy keeps in-frame clones and lacks some. Among about 80,000 clones listed, approximately 80% were seen once. Sequencing used peripheral blood, obtained from a patient treated with radiotherapy plus ipilimumab. These receptors were obtained from a human donor with non-small cell lung cancer who had stable disease on radiotherapy plus ipilimumab.

The chain has TRBV28 and TRBJ1-6; 8 positions agree with TRBD1. From germline, CDR1 is MDHEN and CDR2 SYDVKM. The ends lost 6 bases at V and 7 bases at J; junction bases unmatched: 2. CDR3 length equals 13 residues. CDR3 protein: CASRTGANSPLHF. In DNA form, the CDR3 reads TGTGCCAGCAGGACAGGGGCGAATTCACCCCTCCACTTT.

The chain employs TRBV4-1 and TRBJ2-5; unclear D gene. Germline assignment: CDR1 MGHRA and CDR2 YSYEKL. Trimming removed 0 bases at V and 0 bases at J, with 5 bases between. This CDR3 has 14 amino acids. For the CDR3, the DNA is TGCGCCAGCAGCCAAGAACCGTACCAAGAGACCCAGTACTTC. This sequence encodes CASSQEPYQETQYF.

This chain links TRBV19 with TRBJ1-2, with 9 bases matching TRBD1. CDR1 is LNHDA and CDR2 is SQIVND in the germline V gene (reference sequence). CDR3 length: 14 residues. Trimming cost V 10 bases and J 0 bases; bases outside gene matches: 6. As DNA, the CDR3 is TGTGCCACCTACAGGGGGCCACCTAACTATGGCTACACCTTC. Translated: CATYRGPPNYGYTF.

This chain connects TRBV5-5 to TRBJ1-1; D is ambiguous. Germline V gives CDR1 SGHKS, CDR2 YYEKEE (reference sequence). The CDR3 is made up of 15 amino acids. V lost 3 bases to trimming and J lost 0 bases, with 12 bases between them. In nucleotides, the CDR3 is TGTGCCAGCAGCTCCCGGGGTGTCATGAACACTGAAGCTTTCTTT. This codes for CASSSRGVMNTEAFF.

V gene TRBV28 combines with J gene TRBJ2-3; 9 bases line up with TRBD2. The CDR3 length is 15 residues. CDR1 is MDHEN and CDR2 is SYDVKM in the germline V gene. With 5 bases clipped from V and 6 bases from J, the junction kept 9 bases outside the gene matches. CDR3 in amino acids: CASSPSRGGKDTQYF. The DNA of the CDR3 is TGTGCCAGCAGTCCTTCGCGGGGGGGCAAGGATACGCAGTATTTT.

The genes are TRBV5-1 and TRBJ2-7; 11 bases fit TRBD2. Germline CDR1 reads SGHRS; CDR2 reads YFSETQ. The trim removed 0 bases at V and 4 bases at J, leaving 3 bases unmatched. The CDR3 contains 15 residues. DNA for the CDR3: TGCGCCAGCAGCTTGGTCCTAGCGGGGGGTTACGAGCAGTACTTC. This sequence encodes CASSLVLAGGYEQYF. Filled out from reference TRBV5-1 and TRBJ2-7, the complete variable domain reads KAGVTQTPRYLIKTRGQQVTLSCSPISGHRSVSWYQQTPGQGLQFLFEYFSETQRNKGNFPGRFSGRQFSNSRSEMNVSTLELGDSALYLCASSLVLAGGYEQYFGPGTRLTVT.

The chain couples TRBV5-1 to TRBJ1-2; tentative D call: TRBD1 (6 bases). CDR3 length equals 15 residues. The V and J ends lost 0 bases and 4 bases respectively, with 13 bases between them. Germline V gene sequence: CDR1 SGHRS, CDR2 YFSETQ. This CDR3 is CASSLGTDRAYGYTF. CDR3 sequence (DNA): TGCGCCAGCAGCTTGGGTACGGACAGAGCCTATGGCTACACCTTC.

The rearrangement joins TRBV28 to TRBJ2-2; TRBD1 matches 9 bases. The CDR3 runs to 15 residues. Losses at the gene ends were 6 bases for V and 1 base for J; bases not matched to a gene: 3. The V gene's germline CDR1 is MDHEN and CDR2 SYDVKM. CDR3 sequence (DNA): TGTGCCAGCAGAGGACAGGGGAGGAACACCGGGGAGCTGTTTTTT. This encodes CASRGQGRNTGELFF.

The J gene is TRBJ2-1, the V gene TRBV29-1; D is perhaps TRBD1 (5 bases). The CDR3 extends over 10 amino acids. Trimming shortened V by 4 bases and J by 9 bases, and 7 bases separated the two germline ends. Germline V gene lookup returns CDR1 SQVTM and CDR2 ANQGSEA. CDR3 protein: CSVVGAEQFF. The CDR3 DNA sequence: TGCAGCGTTGTAGGGGCTGAGCAGTTCTTC.

The chain joins TRBV27 to TRBJ2-7; possible D gene TRBD2, 5 bases. The length of the CDR3 is 13 residues. Looked up from germline, CDR1 is MNHEY and CDR2 is SMNVEV (reference sequence). V lost 4 bases to trimming and J lost 3 bases, with 10 bases between them. CDR3 in amino acids: CASSSDGDYEQYF. As DNA, the CDR3 is TGTGCCAGCAGTTCCGACGGGGACTACGAGCAGTACTTC.

The chain links TRBV6-5 to TRBJ2-7; perhaps TRBD2 as D (7 bases). Germline CDR1 and CDR2: MNHEY and SVGAGI. V lost 0 bases and J lost 5, with 14 bases in between. This CDR3 has 15 residues. CDR3 nucleotides: TGTGCCAGCAGTTACTCTCCGGGGGGCCGCGACGAGCAGTACTTC. Protein sequence: CASSYSPGGRDEQYF.

The rearrangement joins TRBV7-9 to TRBJ1-4, with 7 bases identical to TRBD1. Looked up from germline, CDR1 is SEHNR and CDR2 is FQNEAQ (reference sequence). The J segment lost 7 bases and the V segment lost 1 base, leaving 6 bases of the junction unmatched. The CDR3 has 15 residues. The CDR3 reads CASSLVTTGVEKLFF. The CDR3 DNA reads TGTGCCAGCAGCTTAGTCACTACAGGGGTTGAAAAACTGTTTTTT.

The chain couples TRBV5-1 to TRBJ1-5, with 8 bases lining up with TRBD1. V shed 0 bases, J shed 1 base, and the junction held 0 bases outside the gene matches. The CDR3 is 15 amino acids. The germline gives CDR1 SGHRS, CDR2 YFSETQ. The CDR3 DNA follows: TGCGCCAGCAGCTTGGGGACAGGGAGCAATCAGCCCCAGCATTTT. Translation: CASSLGTGSNQPQHF.

The rearrangement links TRBV10-3 to TRBJ1-1; D perhaps matches TRBD1 (5 bases). This CDR3 contains 13 residues. Germline values: CDR1 ENHRY, CDR2 SYGVKD. Trimming removed 6 bases at V and 5 bases at J, with 13 bases between. The CDR3 protein is CAISLDGGTEAFF. The CDR3 region has the DNA TGTGCCATCAGCTTAGACGGGGGGACTGAAGCTTTCTTT.

The chain has TRBV6-6 and TRBJ1-5; TRBD1 matches 9 bases. This CDR3 spans 15 amino acids. Per the germline V gene, CDR1 is MNHNY and CDR2 is SVGAGI (reference sequence). V shed 5 bases, J shed 6 bases, and the junction held 8 bases outside the gene matches. CDR3 nucleotide sequence: TGTGCCAGCAGTCCCGGACAGGGGAGAAGTCAGCCCCAGCATTTT. Translated, it gives CASSPGQGRSQPQHF.

This chain joins TRBV11-2 and TRBJ2-2, with TRBD2 matching 14 bases. This CDR3 region has 18 residues. The germline CDR1 and CDR2 sequences are SGHAT and FQNNGV. J lost 0 bases, V lost 6 bases, and 6 bases had no gene match. As DNA, the CDR3 is TGTGCCAGCAGATCGGGACTAGCGGGGGCGGCGAACACCGGGGAGCTGTTTTTT. Protein: CASRSGLAGAANTGELFF.

This rearrangement joins TRBV28 to TRBJ1-5; tentatively, D is TRBD1 (5 bases). CDR3 length: 15 residues. The germline V and J ends were trimmed by 3 bases and 2 bases, with 11 bases remaining between them. From germline, CDR1 is MDHEN and CDR2 SYDVKM. For the CDR3, the DNA is TGTGCCAGCAGTTTTCGGGGCGCGCGCAATCAGCCCCAGCATTTT. Amino acids: CASSFRGARNQPQHF.

The CDR3 region is CASSEDKTGLNTDTQYF. DNA for the CDR3: TGCGCCAGCAGTGAAGACAAGACAGGGCTCAACACAGATACGCAGTATTTT. J is TRBJ2-3 and V is TRBV10-1; 7 positions agree with TRBD1. The CDR3 covers 17 residues. After removal of 3 bases from V and 2 bases from J, the junction contained 11 bases not matched to a gene. Germline V CDR1 and CDR2: WNHNN, SYGVQD (reference sequence).